This is a list of T cell receptor beta chains from one sample in a study of cytomegalovirus exposure and HLA in healthy donors. Measured with immunoSEQ multiplex PCR; TCRdb has only the in-frame clones, and not every one. The listing contains more than 40,000 clones. The sample was PBMCs. The receptors shown here come from a female donor in good health and CMV-seronegative. CDR3s include the opening cysteine and the closing phenylalanine or tryptophan. A D gene is named only where the DNA matches it firmly.

d_gene,v_gene,j_gene,len,CDR3aa,CDR3nt
TRBD2,TRBV30,TRBJ2-5,16,CAWSVTSGEGPKTQYF,TGTGCCTGGAGTGTGACTAGCGGGGAGGGTCCAAAGACCCAGTACTTC
TRBD2,TRBV6-5,TRBJ2-7,15,CASSPGLAGVREQYF,TGTGCCAGCAGTCCTGGACTAGCGGGGGTGAGAGAGCAGTACTTC
TRBD1,TRBV5-1,TRBJ1-1,17,CASSLEGQAGLGTEAFF,TGCGCCAGCAGCTTGGAGGGACAGGCCGGTTTAGGCACTGAAGCTTTCTTT
-,TRBV9,TRBJ1-5,16,CASSAGAGRSNQPQHF,TGTGCCAGCAGCGCAGGGGCCGGTAGAAGCAATCAGCCCCAGCATTTT
TRBD2,TRBV6-5,TRBJ2-7,15,CASSFTSGPSYEQYF,TGTGCCAGCAGCTTCACTAGCGGTCCTTCCTACGAGCAGTACTTC
TRBD1,TRBV4-3,TRBJ2-3,15,CASSETGGPPDTQYF,TGCGCCAGCAGCGAGACAGGGGGCCCACCAGATACGCAGTATTTT
TRBD1,TRBV5-6,TRBJ1-2,15,CASSSPTGGIGGYTF,TGTGCCAGCAGCTCCCCGACAGGGGGCATTGGCGGCTACACCTTC
-,TRBV6-5,TRBJ2-1,15,CASSYAGVSYNEQFF,TGTGCCAGCAGTTACGCGGGCGTATCCTACAATGAGCAGTTCTTC
TRBD1,TRBV29-1,TRBJ1-2,12,CSVGGQGSGYTF,TGCAGCGTTGGGGGACAGGGATCTGGCTACACCTTC
-,TRBV29-1,TRBJ2-7,12,CSVAGISYEQYF,TGCAGCGTTGCGGGGATCTCCTACGAGCAGTACTTC
-,TRBV6-5,TRBJ1-1,13,CASSVTVNTEAFF,TGTGCCAGCAGCGTTACAGTGAACACTGAAGCTTTCTTT
-,TRBV6-1,TRBJ1-2,13,CASSEVQGLGYTF,TGTGCCAGCAGTGAAGTCCAGGGACTAGGCTACACCTTC
-,TRBV30,TRBJ1-3,12,CAWTLSGNTIYF,TGTGCCTGGACCCTATCTGGAAACACCATATATTTT
-,TRBV7-2,TRBJ2-7,13,CASSLPGTYEQYF,TGTGCCAGCAGCTTACCAGGAACCTACGAGCAGTACTTC
TRBD1,TRBV29-1,TRBJ1-1,14,CSVYLRQGGYEAFF,TGCAGCGTTTACCTCCGACAGGGAGGATATGAAGCTTTCTTT
TRBD2,TRBV9,TRBJ2-7,18,CASSVEANGLAGCYEQYF,TGTGCCAGCAGCGTAGAGGCTAATGGACTAGCGGGGTGCTACGAGCAGTACTTC
-,TRBV25-1,TRBJ1-2,13,CASRRVGSYGYTF,TGTGCCAGCAGGCGGGTTGGGAGCTATGGCTACACCTTC
TRBD2,TRBV2,TRBJ2-5,17,CASKPPWTSGVQETQYF,TGTGCCAGCAAGCCCCCCTGGACTAGCGGGGTACAAGAGACCCAGTACTTC
-,TRBV29-1,TRBJ1-1,10,CVGLNTEAFF,TGCGTGGGGCTGAACACTGAAGCTTTCTTT
-,TRBV5-1,TRBJ2-2,14,CASSSDWNTGELFF,TGCGCCAGCAGCTCGGACTGGAACACCGGGGAGCTGTTTTTT
TRBD2,TRBV6-5,TRBJ2-1,13,CASSRLAGGPQFF,TGTGCCAGCAGTCGTTTAGCGGGAGGACCACAGTTCTTC
TRBD2,TRBV18,TRBJ2-3,19,CASSPRGTSGGFETDKQYF,TGTGCCAGCTCACCGAGGGGAACTAGCGGGGGATTTGAGACAGATAAGCAGTATTTT
-,TRBV6-5,TRBJ2-3,14,CASTSREFGDTQYF,TGTGCCAGCACTTCTCGGGAGTTTGGAGATACGCAGTATTTT
-,TRBV30,TRBJ1-3,12,CAWRAGGNTIYF,TGTGCCTGGAGGGCAGGGGGAAACACCATATATTTT
TRBD1,TRBV6-5,TRBJ1-5,14,CASSPRTGERPQHF,TGTGCCAGCAGTCCCCGGACAGGGGAAAGGCCCCAGCATTTT
TRBD1,TRBV2,TRBJ2-7,14,CASKVGGTFYEQYF,TGTGCCAGCAAGGTAGGGGGCACCTTCTACGAGCAGTACTTC
-,TRBV5-1,TRBJ1-5,16,CASSPNRQGRQQPQHF,TGCGCCAGCAGCCCGAATCGGCAGGGCAGGCAACAGCCCCAGCATTTT
-,TRBV5-1,TRBJ1-5,14,CASSLASGNQPQHF,TGCGCCAGCAGCTTGGCCTCGGGGAATCAGCCCCAGCATTTT
TRBD1,TRBV7-9,TRBJ1-4,16,CASSLRQGPSNEKLFF,TGTGCCAGCAGCTTAAGACAGGGGCCCTCTAATGAAAAACTGTTTTTT
-,TRBV30,TRBJ2-7,13,CAWSGGFPYEQYF,TGTGCCTGGAGTGGAGGATTCCCCTACGAGCAGTACTTC
-,TRBV28,TRBJ1-2,13,CASSKEHNTGYTF,TGTGCCAGCAGTAAGGAGCACAACACAGGCTACACCTTC
-,TRBV2,TRBJ1-5,14,CASRTGLSNQPQHF,TGTGCCAGCAGGACAGGATTAAGCAATCAGCCCCAGCATTTT
-,TRBV6-5,TRBJ1-2,13,CASTTGREYGYTF,TGTGCCAGCACCACAGGGCGGGAGTATGGCTACACCTTC
TRBD1,TRBV6-1,TRBJ2-7,18,CASSEWNQFTGGVYEQYF,TGTGCCAGCAGTGAATGGAACCAGTTTACAGGGGGCGTTTACGAGCAGTACTTC
TRBD1,TRBV4-3,TRBJ1-1,13,CATSTGAHTEAFF,TGCGCCACCTCGACAGGGGCCCACACTGAAGCTTTCTTT
TRBD1,TRBV5-6,TRBJ2-7,14,CASSLGTGNYEQYF,TGTGCCAGCAGCTTGGGGACAGGGAACTACGAGCAGTACTTC
TRBD2,TRBV4-2,TRBJ2-2,20,CASSQELGLAGTRNTGELFF,TGTGCCAGCAGCCAAGAATTGGGACTAGCGGGGACGCGGAACACCGGGGAGCTGTTTTTT
TRBD2,TRBV5-5,TRBJ2-3,15,CASSLGLAGSDTQYF,TGTGCCAGCAGCCTCGGACTAGCGGGCTCAGATACGCAGTATTTT
-,TRBV18,TRBJ1-2,14,CASSPQDTYYGYTF,TGTGCCAGCTCACCGCAGGACACCTACTATGGCTACACCTTC